This T cell receptor beta chain is from a study of blood T cell repertoires in COVID-19. Study as a whole: Material from acute and convalescent COVID-19 was sourced from the United States, Italy and Spain. PBMCs, B-cell-depleted T cells, or T cells were the source of the cDNA or gDNA that made up the material.

With V trimmed by 6 bases and J by 7 bases, 4 bases remained unmatched. Germline V lookup: CDR1 SNHLY, CDR2 FYNNEI. This CDR3 spans 14 amino acids. In the original workflow: Cell counts per sample came from amplifying reference gene primers. Some clones are missing from TCRdb's copy, which holds only in-frame ones; the method was immunoSEQ multiplex PCR. V and J calls and clone size are as listed in that table; D and trimming were resolved from the DNA. The sample includes roughly 63,000 clones, 70% to 85% of them seen just once. The chain links TRBV2 to TRBJ2-1, with 12 bases identical to TRBD2. Sequencing was carried out using peripheral blood. This receptor was taken from a human donor in a cohort sampled during active COVID-19. The CDR3 sequence is CASSSGLAGNEQFF. The CDR3 nucleotides read TGTGCCAGCAGCTCGGGACTAGCGGGTAATGAGCAGTTCTTC.